This T cell receptor beta chain was profiled in a study of identical twins. This clonotype was counted only a few times. V was shortened by 3 bases and J by 8 bases, with 5 bases between the two germline ends. Germline V lookup: CDR1 KGHSH, CDR2 LQKENI. The CDR3 runs 11 residues. One entry per CDR3 protein results from TCRdb running MiXCR on the 5' RACE reads. The sample lists hundreds of thousands of distinct CDR3 sequences, about 8.3% occurring once. These data were also filed under a second study, of yellow fever vaccine responses in identical twins.

The sequenced material came from memory (CD45RO+) T cells sorted from blood. The sequence was collected from a woman under 30 in good health. V and J are TRBV18 and TRBJ2-1, with D possibly called TRBD1 or TRBD2 (5 bases each). The CDR3 region is CASSPGHEQFF. In DNA form, the CDR3 reads TGTGCCAGCTCACCGGGACATGAGCAGTTCTTC.